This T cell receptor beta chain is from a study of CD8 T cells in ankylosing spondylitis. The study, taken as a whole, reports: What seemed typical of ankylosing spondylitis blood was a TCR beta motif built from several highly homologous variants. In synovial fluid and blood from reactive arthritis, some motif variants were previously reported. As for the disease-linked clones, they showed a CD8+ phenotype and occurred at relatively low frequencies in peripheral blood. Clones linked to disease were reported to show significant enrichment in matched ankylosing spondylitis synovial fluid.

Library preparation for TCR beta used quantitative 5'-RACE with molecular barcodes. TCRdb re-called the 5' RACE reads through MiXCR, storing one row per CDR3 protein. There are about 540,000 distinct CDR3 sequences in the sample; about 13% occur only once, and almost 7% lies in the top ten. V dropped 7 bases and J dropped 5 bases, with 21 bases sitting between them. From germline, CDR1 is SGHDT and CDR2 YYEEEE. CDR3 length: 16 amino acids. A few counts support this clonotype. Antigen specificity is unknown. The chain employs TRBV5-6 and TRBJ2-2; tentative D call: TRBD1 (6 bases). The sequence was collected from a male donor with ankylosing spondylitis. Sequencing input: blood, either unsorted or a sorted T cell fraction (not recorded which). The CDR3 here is CASCALGARGTGELFF. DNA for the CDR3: TGTGCCAGCTGTGCTTTGGGGGCGCGAGGTACCGGGGAGCTGTTTTTT.